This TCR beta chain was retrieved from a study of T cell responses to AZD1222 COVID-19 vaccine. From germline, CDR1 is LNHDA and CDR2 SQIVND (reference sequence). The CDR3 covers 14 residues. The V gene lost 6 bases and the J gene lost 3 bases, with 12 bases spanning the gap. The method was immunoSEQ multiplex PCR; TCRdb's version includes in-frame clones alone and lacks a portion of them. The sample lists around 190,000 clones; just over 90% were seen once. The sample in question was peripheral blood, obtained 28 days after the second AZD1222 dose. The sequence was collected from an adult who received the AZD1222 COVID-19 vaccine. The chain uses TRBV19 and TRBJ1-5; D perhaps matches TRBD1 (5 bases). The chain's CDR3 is CASSRVSVNQPQHF. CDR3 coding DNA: TGTGCCAGTAGCAGGGTGAGTGTCAATCAGCCCCAGCATTTT. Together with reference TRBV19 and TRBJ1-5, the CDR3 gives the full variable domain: DGGITQSPKYLFRKEGQNVTLSCEQNLNHDAMYWYRQDPGQGLRLIYYSQIVNDFQKGDIAEGYSVSREKKESFPLTVTSAQKNPTAFYLCASSRVSVNQPQHFGDGTRLSIL.